Presented here are 2 T cell receptor beta chains from one specimen sequenced in a study of T cell responses to AZD1222 COVID-19 vaccine. The assay was immunoSEQ multiplex PCR, and TCRdb's table has in-frame clones only and misses some. The data show roughly 200,000 clones, over 80% seen once. The starting material was peripheral blood, obtained 28 days after the second dose of the MenACWY control vaccine. These receptors came from an adult who received the MenACWY meningococcal vaccine as a control.

The chain combines TRBV19 with TRBJ1-2, with TRBD1 matching 8 bases. The CDR3 spans 14 residues. The germline V gene encodes CDR1 LNHDA and CDR2 SQIVND (reference sequence). The ends lost 7 bases at V and 0 bases at J; junction bases unmatched: 4. CDR3 region: CASKPGQANYGYTF. The CDR3 nucleotides are TGTGCCAGTAAGCCGGGACAGGCTAACTATGGCTACACCTTC.

The CDR3 DNA sequence: TGTGCCTGGAGTGGGGAAGGGTACGAGCAGTACTTC. Translating it yields CAWSGEGYEQYF. The chain employs TRBV30 and TRBJ2-7; no clear D. The CDR3 runs 12 residues. Germline V lookup: CDR1 GTSNPN, CDR2 SVGIG (reference sequence). V was shortened by 1 base and J by 4 bases, with 8 bases between the two germline ends.